Each of the 27 T cell receptor beta chains below was sequenced from the same sample in a study of cytomegalovirus exposure and HLA in healthy donors. The study ran its PCR with 60 Vbeta and 13 Jbeta primers. Profiled with immunoSEQ multiplex PCR; TCRdb holds only in-frame clones, not every one. The sample holds about 170,000 clones; around four fifths are singletons and the top ten take more than 1%. Sequenced material: PBMCs. All receptors come from a boy aged 2 to 10 in good health and CMV-seronegative.

This clone came up once. The chain carries TRBV27 and TRBJ1-2; TRBD1 matches at 11 bases. Germline CDR1 reads MNHEY; CDR2 reads SMNVEV (reference sequence). The CDR3 is 14 residues long. V shed 6 bases, J shed 4 bases, and the junction held 4 bases outside the gene matches. CDR3 bases: TGTGCCAGCAGCTCGGGACAGGGGGGCTATGGCTACACCTTC. Amino acid sequence: CASSSGQGGYGYTF.

This chain joins TRBV7-9 and TRBJ2-5; D unclear. The CDR3 consists of 14 residues. The germline V gene has CDR1 SEHNR and CDR2 FQNEAQ (reference sequence). Trimming took off 1 base at V and 1 base at J, with 7 bases between the two ends. The CDR3 DNA reads as TGTGCCAGCAGCTTAGACGCGAGCCAAGAGACCCAGTACTTC. Amino acid sequence: CASSLDASQETQYF.

V is TRBV15 and J is TRBJ2-2, with D maybe TRBD2 (5 bases). In germline, CDR1 is LNHNV, CDR2 YYDKDF (reference sequence). The ends were cut back, 9 bases at V and 6 bases at J, with 17 bases in the middle. This CDR3 is built from 14 residues. The CDR3 region has the DNA TGTGCCACGGAGGACGGCCTTGGACCCGGGGAGCTGTTTTTT. It is translated as CATEDGLGPGELFF.

This clone has a single count. The chain couples TRBV6-1 to TRBJ1-6; the D is unclear. Germline-derived CDR1 and CDR2 are MNHNS and SASEGT. V shed 0 bases and J shed 14 bases, with 8 bases lying between them. This CDR3 region has 12 residues. The CDR3 bases are TGTGCCAGCAGTGAAGCTGGGAGCTCCCTCCACTTT. Encoded protein: CASSEAGSSLHF.

The V call is TRBV7-8, the J call TRBJ2-5; tentatively, D is TRBD2 (5 bases). This CDR3 is built from 13 residues. Deletions cut 6 bases from V and 5 bases from J, with 13 bases between. From germline, CDR1 is SGHVS and CDR2 FQNEAQ. CDR3 bases: TGTGCCAGCAGATTTGGGCGCGGGGAGACCCAGTACTTC. It specifies CASRFGRGETQYF.

This chain joins TRBV2 and TRBJ2-2, with 9 bases aligning to TRBD1. This CDR3 is built from 15 residues. Trimming removed 5 bases from V and 5 bases from J; junction bases left unmatched: 6. CDR1 and CDR2 from the germline V gene are SNHLY and FYNNEI. The CDR3 is CASSRGQGPTGELFF. CDR3 bases: TGTGCCAGCAGTCGGGGACAGGGTCCGACCGGGGAGCTGTTTTTT.

This chain links TRBV6-5 with TRBJ2-7; D may be TRBD1 (5 bases). V dropped 10 bases and J dropped 0 bases, with 16 bases sitting between them. Germline V gene data show CDR1 as MNHEY and CDR2 as SVGAGI. CDR3 length equals 14 residues. The chain's CDR3 is CATGLTVNSYEQYF. The CDR3 nucleotides read TGTGCCACCGGGCTGACAGTTAACTCCTACGAGCAGTACTTC.

This rearrangement joins TRBV6-5 to TRBJ2-1, with 8 positions matching TRBD1. This CDR3 has 15 residues. Germline CDR1 reads MNHEY; CDR2 reads SVGAGI. J was trimmed by 0 bases and V by 6 bases; bases with no gene match: 4. CDR3 amino acids: CASRLGQGSYNEQFF. The CDR3 DNA reads TGTGCCAGCAGACTCGGACAGGGCTCCTACAATGAGCAGTTCTTC.

The CDR3 is CASSDGGPVYNEQFF. CDR3 nucleotides: TGTGCCAGTAGTGACGGAGGGCCTGTTTACAATGAGCAGTTCTTC. V gene TRBV19 combines with J gene TRBJ2-1; tentative D call: TRBD2 (6 bases). CDR1 and CDR2 (germline): LNHDA, SQIVND (reference sequence). With 5 bases removed from V and 4 bases from J, the gap between germline ends came to 15 bases. This CDR3 comprises 15 residues.

The gene calls are TRBV28 and TRBJ2-1; 7 bases align to TRBD2. The V gene end was trimmed by 4 bases and the J gene end by 4 bases; junction bases not matched to a gene: 7. The CDR3 is 15 residues long. The germline CDR1 and CDR2 sequences are MDHEN and SYDVKM. Here the CDR3 reads CASSYLAEVYNEQFF. CDR3 nucleotides: TGTGCCAGCAGTTACCTAGCGGAAGTTTACAATGAGCAGTTCTTC.

The chain couples TRBV12-5 to TRBJ1-2, with 11 nucleotides matching TRBD1. This CDR3 is 14 amino acids long. In germline, CDR1 is LGHNT, CDR2 FRNRAP. With 1 base clipped from V and 6 bases from J, the junction kept 1 base outside the gene matches. CDR3 region: CASGLGTGGHGYTF. CDR3 nucleotide sequence: TGTGCTAGTGGTTTGGGGACAGGGGGCCATGGCTACACCTTC.

About this clone: One end of the junction varies from germline; a read error may be responsible. The chain is built from TRBV27 and TRBJ2-1, with 11 bases fitting TRBD2. The V gene's germline CDR1 is MNHEY and CDR2 SMNVEV (reference sequence). This CDR3 is 15 amino acids long. In DNA form, the CDR3 reads TGTGCCAGCAGTTTTAGCGGGGGGGCCTATAATGAGCAGTTCTTC. Its protein product is CASSFSGGAYNEQFF.

The gene calls are TRBV2 and TRBJ2-3; 7 nucleotides line up with TRBD2. Unmatched junction bases numbered 5, after V lost 1 base and J lost 4 bases. Per germline, CDR1 SNHLY and CDR2 FYNNEI. The CDR3 has 15 amino acids. CDR3 protein: CASSEDGGRSDTQYF. CDR3 DNA sequence: TGTGCCAGCAGTGAAGACGGCGGGAGATCAGATACGCAGTATTTT.

V is TRBV4-3 and J is TRBJ2-3, with 9 bases identical to TRBD2. The CDR3 sequence is 16 residues long. V shed 1 base and J 6 bases; nucleotides not matched to a gene: 8. From germline, CDR1 is LGHNA and CDR2 YSLEER. This chain's CDR3 is CASSQVSGGAPDTQYF. DNA of the CDR3: TGCGCCAGCAGCCAAGTTAGCGGGGGCGCTCCGGATACGCAGTATTTT.

The chain combines TRBV29-1 with TRBJ2-3; no clear D. Germline CDR1 SQVTM, CDR2 ANQGSEA. V shed 6 bases and J shed 0 bases, with 13 bases lying between them. The CDR3 runs 14 residues. The CDR3 coding sequence is TGCAGCGTGCCCTTAACTCCTAGCACAGATACGCAGTATTTT. Translating it yields CSVPLTPSTDTQYF.

The chain has TRBV5-1 and TRBJ2-7; D might be TRBD2 (6 bases). Germline V gene sequence: CDR1 SGHRS, CDR2 YFSETQ. This CDR3 is built from 15 residues. Deletions cut 0 bases from V and 2 bases from J, with 12 bases between. The CDR3 sequence: CASSLARETPYEQYF. CDR3 nucleotides: TGCGCCAGCAGCTTGGCCCGGGAGACTCCCTACGAGCAGTACTTC.

The chain carries TRBV9 and TRBJ1-1, with D hard to call. CDR1 is SGDLS, CDR2 YYNGEE, per germline. This CDR3 has 13 amino acids. V lost 0 bases to trimming and J lost 4 bases, with 7 bases between them. The CDR3 here is CASSVVGSTEAFF. The DNA for the CDR3 is TGTGCCAGCAGCGTAGTAGGGAGCACTGAAGCTTTCTTT.

The chain joins TRBV5-4 to TRBJ2-3, with D perhaps matching TRBD2 (6 bases). Germline CDR1 reads SGHNT; CDR2 reads YYREEE (reference sequence). V was clipped by 0 bases and J by 3 bases, with 11 bases between them. This CDR3 region has 15 residues. This CDR3 reads CASSLAVAATDTQYF. The DNA of the CDR3 is TGTGCCAGCAGCTTGGCGGTAGCGGCTACAGATACGCAGTATTTT.

Here the CDR3 DNA reads TGTGCCAGCAGCTCCAGGGGGCGCGGCTATGGCTACACCTTC. Protein: CASSSRGRGYGYTF. V gene TRBV13 combines with J gene TRBJ1-2, with TRBD1 identical over 8 bases. The germline CDR1 and CDR2 sequences are PRHDT and FYEKMQ (reference sequence). V lost 4 bases and J lost 4; bases outside the gene matches: 5. The CDR3 sequence is 14 residues long.

This clone was seen a single time. The V gene is TRBV5-4, the J gene TRBJ1-1; the D gene is possibly TRBD1 (5 bases). This CDR3 is built from 16 residues. V was clipped by 0 bases and J by 0 bases, with 12 bases between them. CDR1 is SGHNT and CDR2 is YYREEE in the germline V gene (reference sequence). The CDR3: CASSLGDSGVNTEAFF. CDR3 DNA sequence: TGTGCCAGCAGCTTGGGCGATTCGGGGGTGAACACTGAAGCTTTCTTT. The full variable domain, completed using reference TRBV5-4 and TRBJ1-1, is ETGVTQSPTHLIKTRGQQVTLRCSSQSGHNTVSWYQQALGQGPQFIFQYYREEENGRGNFPPRFSGLQFPNYSSELNVNALELDDSALYLCASSLGDSGVNTEAFFGQGTRLTVV.

The CDR3 DNA is TGTGCCAGCAGTTACTACAGGGGCTCTGGGGCCAACGTCCTGACTTTC. It encodes CASSYYRGSGANVLTF. This chain connects TRBV6-5 to TRBJ2-6, with 7 bases that match TRBD1. Germline trimming cut 1 base from V and 0 bases from J; bases unmatched to any gene: 0. CDR1 and CDR2 from the germline V gene are MNHEY and SVGAGI. CDR3 length equals 16 residues.

The chain joins TRBV15 to TRBJ1-1; 8 bases are shared with TRBD1. The CDR3 extends over 13 amino acids. Germline trimming cut 3 bases from V and 8 bases from J; bases unmatched to any gene: 5. Germline CDR1 LNHNV, CDR2 YYDKDF (reference sequence). The CDR3 loop is CATSSAGTGEAFF. CDR3 DNA: TGTGCCACCAGCAGCGCAGGGACAGGCGAAGCTTTCTTT.

The gene calls are TRBV19 and TRBJ1-5; 10 bases fit TRBD1. CDR3 length: 14 residues. Trimming took 10 bases from V and 1 from J; bases not matched to a gene: 4. Germline assignment: CDR1 LNHDA and CDR2 SQIVND (reference sequence). As DNA, the CDR3 is TGTGCCACCAGGACAGGGGGGAGCAATCAGCCCCAGCATTTT. Protein product: CATRTGGSNQPQHF.

The chain is built from TRBV4-3 and TRBJ2-1; perhaps TRBD2 as D (6 bases). Trimming removed 1 base at V and 0 bases at J, with 16 bases between. This CDR3 spans 18 amino acids. Per the germline V gene, CDR1 is LGHNA and CDR2 is YSLEER. The DNA of the CDR3 is TGCGCCAGCAGCCAAGCCCCCGGGAGTAGGAGCTCCTACAATGAGCAGTTCTTC. It encodes CASSQAPGSRSSYNEQFF.

The V gene is TRBV14, the J gene TRBJ2-3, with TRBD2 matching 8 bases. After removal of 1 base from V and 6 bases from J, the junction contained 9 bases not matched to a gene. This CDR3 has 16 residues. Germline V gene sequence: CDR1 SGHDN, CDR2 FVKESK. This CDR3 reads CASSQAATGGLDTQYF. CDR3 in DNA: TGTGCCAGCAGCCAAGCAGCAACGGGGGGGCTTGATACGCAGTATTTT.

The chain carries TRBV6-5 and TRBJ2-2; 12 bases are shared with TRBD2. The V gene's germline CDR1 is MNHEY and CDR2 SVGAGI. The CDR3 loop spans 15 amino acids. J gave up 7 bases and V 2 bases, and 2 bases lay outside the gene matches. CDR3 nucleotides: TGTGCCAGCAGTTACCTAGCGGGAGGGCTCGGGGAGCTGTTTTTT. This encodes CASSYLAGGLGELFF.

V is TRBV6-5 and J is TRBJ2-1; 11 nucleotides line up with TRBD2. Per germline, CDR1 MNHEY and CDR2 SVGAGI. J gave up 9 bases and V 7 bases, and 5 bases lay outside the gene matches. CDR3 size: 13 residues. DNA of the CDR3: TGTGCCAGCAAACTAGCGGGAGCGGGTGAGCAGTTCTTC. Its translation: CASKLAGAGEQFF.